The T cell receptor (beta chain) described here comes from a study of shared clonotypes between healthy human individuals. Overall study: Plates per donor: three CD4 naive, three CD4 memory, two CD8 naive, one CD8 memory.

A note on this clone: What it binds is not known.

TCRdb's table, derived via immunoSEQ multiplex PCR, lists solely in-frame clones and lacks some. The sample has millions of clones, roughly nine tenths seen once. CDR1 SGHTS and CDR2 YDEGEE come from the germline V gene. V lost 4 bases and J lost 1, with 15 bases in between. The CDR3 runs 17 residues. Study-level points and caveats: There were few donors, and this limited the genetic and exposure-history diversity represented.

This rearrangement joins TRBV5-8 to TRBJ2-6; a possible D gene is TRBD1 (6 bases). The origin of this receptor is a man in his late teens or twenties in good health. The sample was naive CD4+ T cells sorted from blood. Subset here: CD45RA+ positively selected. In DNA, the CDR3 is TGTGCCAGCAGCCCAGGACAGCTACAATCTGGGGCCAACGTCCTGACTTTC. Protein: CASSPGQLQSGANVLTF.